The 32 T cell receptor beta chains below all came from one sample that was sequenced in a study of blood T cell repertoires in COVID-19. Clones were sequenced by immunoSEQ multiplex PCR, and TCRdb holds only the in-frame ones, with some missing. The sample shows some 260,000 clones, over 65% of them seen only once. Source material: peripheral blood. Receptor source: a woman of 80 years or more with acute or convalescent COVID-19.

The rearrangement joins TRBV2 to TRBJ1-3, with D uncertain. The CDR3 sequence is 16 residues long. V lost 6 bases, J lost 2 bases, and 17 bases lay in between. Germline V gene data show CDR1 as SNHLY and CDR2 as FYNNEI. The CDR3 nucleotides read TGTGCCAGCAGACAAACACGGGGTGGGACTGGAAACACCATATATTTT. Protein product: CASRQTRGGTGNTIYF.

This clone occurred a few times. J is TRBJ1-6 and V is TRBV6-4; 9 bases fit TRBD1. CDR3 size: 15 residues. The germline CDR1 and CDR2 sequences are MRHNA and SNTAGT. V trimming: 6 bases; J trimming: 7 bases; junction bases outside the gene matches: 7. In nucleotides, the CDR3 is TGTGCCAGCAGCGAACAGGGGGCGGTGAATTCACCCCTCCACTTT. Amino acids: CASSEQGAVNSPLHF.

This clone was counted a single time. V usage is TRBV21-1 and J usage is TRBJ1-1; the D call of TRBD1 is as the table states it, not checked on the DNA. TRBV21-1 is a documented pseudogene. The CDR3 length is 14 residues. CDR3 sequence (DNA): TGTGCCAGCAGCCCCGACAGGGGTCACACTGAAGCTTTCTTT. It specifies CASSPDRGHTEAFF.

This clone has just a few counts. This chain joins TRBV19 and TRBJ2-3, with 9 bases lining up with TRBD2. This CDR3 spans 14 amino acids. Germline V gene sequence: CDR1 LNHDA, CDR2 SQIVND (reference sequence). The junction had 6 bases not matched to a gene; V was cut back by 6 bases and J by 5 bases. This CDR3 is CASRKRGAEDTQYF. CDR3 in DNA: TGTGCCAGTAGGAAGCGGGGGGCGGAAGATACGCAGTATTTT.

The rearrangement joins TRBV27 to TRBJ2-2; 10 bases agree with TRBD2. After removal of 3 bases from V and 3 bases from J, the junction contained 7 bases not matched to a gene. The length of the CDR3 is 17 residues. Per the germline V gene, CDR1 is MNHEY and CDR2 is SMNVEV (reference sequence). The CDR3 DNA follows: TGTGCCAGCAGTTTTGCTTCAGCGGGAGGGCACACCGGGGAGCTGTTTTTT. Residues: CASSFASAGGHTGELFF.

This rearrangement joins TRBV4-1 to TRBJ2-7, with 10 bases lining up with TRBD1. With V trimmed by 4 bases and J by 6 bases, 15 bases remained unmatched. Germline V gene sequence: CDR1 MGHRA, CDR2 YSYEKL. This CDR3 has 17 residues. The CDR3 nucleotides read TGCGCCAGCAGCCTCAGGGCCCTCGGGACAGGGGTCTCCGAGCAGTACTTC. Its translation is CASSLRALGTGVSEQYF.

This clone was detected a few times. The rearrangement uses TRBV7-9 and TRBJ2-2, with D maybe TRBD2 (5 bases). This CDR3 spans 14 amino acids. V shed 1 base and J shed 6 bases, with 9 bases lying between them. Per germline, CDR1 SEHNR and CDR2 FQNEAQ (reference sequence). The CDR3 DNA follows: TGTGCCAGCAGCTTAGAGGCCGGGGCCGGGGAGCTGTTTTTT. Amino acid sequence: CASSLEAGAGELFF.

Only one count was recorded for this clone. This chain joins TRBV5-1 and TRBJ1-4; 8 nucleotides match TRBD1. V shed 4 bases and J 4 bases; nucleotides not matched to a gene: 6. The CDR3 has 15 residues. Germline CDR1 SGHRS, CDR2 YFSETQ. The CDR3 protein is CASSLGQGYNEKLFF. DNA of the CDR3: TGCGCCAGCAGCCTCGGACAGGGCTATAATGAAAAACTGTTTTTT.

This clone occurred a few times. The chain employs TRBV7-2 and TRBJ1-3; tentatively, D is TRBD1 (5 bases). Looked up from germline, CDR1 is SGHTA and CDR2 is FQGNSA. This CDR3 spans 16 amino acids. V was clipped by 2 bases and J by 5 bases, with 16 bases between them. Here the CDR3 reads CASSLSPQTVRNTIYF. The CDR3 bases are TGTGCCAGCAGCTTATCCCCCCAGACAGTGAGAAACACCATATATTTT.

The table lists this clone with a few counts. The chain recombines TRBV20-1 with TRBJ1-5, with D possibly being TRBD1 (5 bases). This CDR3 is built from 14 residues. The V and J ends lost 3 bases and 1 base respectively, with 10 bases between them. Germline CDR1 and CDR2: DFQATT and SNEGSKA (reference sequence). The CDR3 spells CSASAGVSNQPQHF. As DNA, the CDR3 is TGCAGTGCTAGTGCGGGGGTCAGCAATCAGCCCCAGCATTTT.

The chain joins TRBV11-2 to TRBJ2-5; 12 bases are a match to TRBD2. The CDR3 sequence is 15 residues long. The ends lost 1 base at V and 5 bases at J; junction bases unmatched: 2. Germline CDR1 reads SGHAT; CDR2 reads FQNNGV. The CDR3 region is CASSLVGLAGETQYF. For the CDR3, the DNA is TGTGCCAGCAGCTTAGTCGGACTAGCGGGGGAGACCCAGTACTTC.

CDR3 residues: CASSLMQDSHEQFF. CDR3 DNA: TGTGCCAGCAGCCTCATGCAGGACAGCCATGAGCAGTTCTTC. The chain carries TRBV7-9 and TRBJ2-1; tentative D call: TRBD1 (6 bases). Germline loops: CDR1 SEHNR, CDR2 FQNEAQ (reference sequence). The CDR3 is 14 residues long. V was shortened by 5 bases and J by 8 bases, with 16 bases between the two germline ends.

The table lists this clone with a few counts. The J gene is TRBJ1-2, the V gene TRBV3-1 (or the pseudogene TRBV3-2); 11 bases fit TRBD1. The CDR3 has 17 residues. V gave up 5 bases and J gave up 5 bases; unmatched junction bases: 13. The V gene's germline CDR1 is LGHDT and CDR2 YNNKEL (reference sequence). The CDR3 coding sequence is TGTGCCAGCAGCATCCGGGACAGGGGGACTATTCTATATGGCTACACCTTC. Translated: CASSIRDRGTILYGYTF.

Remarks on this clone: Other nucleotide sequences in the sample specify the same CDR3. Written as DNA, the CDR3 is TGCAGTGCCAGCACAGGCGGTGGCTACACCTTC. It codes for CSASTGGGYTF. The rearrangement uses TRBV20-1 and TRBJ1-2; D possibly corresponds to TRBD1 (5 bases). The length of the CDR3 is 11 residues. V was shortened by 6 bases and J by 7 bases, with 12 bases between the two germline ends. Germline CDR1 reads DFQATT; CDR2 reads SNEGSKA (reference sequence).

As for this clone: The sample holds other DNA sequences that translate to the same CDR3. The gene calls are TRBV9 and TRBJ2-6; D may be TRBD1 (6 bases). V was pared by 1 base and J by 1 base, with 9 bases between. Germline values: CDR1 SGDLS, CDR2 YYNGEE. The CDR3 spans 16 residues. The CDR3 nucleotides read TGTGCCAGCAGCGTATACAGGGCTTCTGGGGCCAACGTCCTGACTTTC. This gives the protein CASSVYRASGANVLTF.

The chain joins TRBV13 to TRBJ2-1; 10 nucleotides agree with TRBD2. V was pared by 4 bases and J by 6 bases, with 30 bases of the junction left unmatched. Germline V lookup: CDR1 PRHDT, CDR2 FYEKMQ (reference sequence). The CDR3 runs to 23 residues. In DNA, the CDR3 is TGTGCCAGCAGCTCCCCGTTCTACACGTCTCGGCTCCAAAGTAGCGGGAGGCCCAATGAGCAGTTCTTC. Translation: CASSSPFYTSRLQSSGRPNEQFF.

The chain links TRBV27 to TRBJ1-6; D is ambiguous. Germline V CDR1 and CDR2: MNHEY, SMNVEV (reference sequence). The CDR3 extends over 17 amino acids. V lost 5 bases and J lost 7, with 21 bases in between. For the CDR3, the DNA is TGTGCCAGCAGTCCCCCCCGGCCCAGCAGAGGGAATTCACCCCTCCACTTT. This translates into CASSPPRPSRGNSPLHF.

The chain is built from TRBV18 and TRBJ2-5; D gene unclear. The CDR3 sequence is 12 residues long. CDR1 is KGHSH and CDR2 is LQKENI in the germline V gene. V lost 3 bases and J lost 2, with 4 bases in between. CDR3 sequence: CASSPKQETQYF. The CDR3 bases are TGTGCCAGCTCACCCAAACAAGAGACCCAGTACTTC. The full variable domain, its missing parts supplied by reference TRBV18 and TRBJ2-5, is NAGVMQNPRHLVRRRGQEARLRCSPMKGHSHVYWYRQLPEEGLKFMVYLQKENIIDESGMPKERFSAEFPKEGPSILRIQQVVRGDSAAYFCASSPKQETQYFGPGTRLLVL.

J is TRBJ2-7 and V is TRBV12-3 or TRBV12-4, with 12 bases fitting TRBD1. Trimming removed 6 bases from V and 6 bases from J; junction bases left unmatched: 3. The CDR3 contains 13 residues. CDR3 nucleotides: TGTGCCAGCAGCCGGGACAGGGGGCTCGAGCAGTACTTC. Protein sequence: CASSRDRGLEQYF.

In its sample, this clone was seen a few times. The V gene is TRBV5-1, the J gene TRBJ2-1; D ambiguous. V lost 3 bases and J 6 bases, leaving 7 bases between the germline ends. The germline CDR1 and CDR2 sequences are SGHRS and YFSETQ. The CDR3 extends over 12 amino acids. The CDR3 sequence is CASSSNGNEQFF. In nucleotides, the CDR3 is TGCGCCAGCAGCTCCAACGGCAATGAGCAGTTCTTC. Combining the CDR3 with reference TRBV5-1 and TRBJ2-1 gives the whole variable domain KAGVTQTPRYLIKTRGQQVTLSCSPISGHRSVSWYQQTPGQGLQFLFEYFSETQRNKGNFPGRFSGRQFSNSRSEMNVSTLELGDSALYLCASSSNGNEQFFGPGTRLTVL.

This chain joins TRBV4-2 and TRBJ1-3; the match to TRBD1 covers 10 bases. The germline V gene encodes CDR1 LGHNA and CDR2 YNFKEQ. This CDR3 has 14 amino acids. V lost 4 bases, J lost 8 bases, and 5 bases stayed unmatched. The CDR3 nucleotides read TGTGCCAGCAGCCCGAGGGACAGGGGAGACACCATATATTTT. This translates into CASSPRDRGDTIYF.

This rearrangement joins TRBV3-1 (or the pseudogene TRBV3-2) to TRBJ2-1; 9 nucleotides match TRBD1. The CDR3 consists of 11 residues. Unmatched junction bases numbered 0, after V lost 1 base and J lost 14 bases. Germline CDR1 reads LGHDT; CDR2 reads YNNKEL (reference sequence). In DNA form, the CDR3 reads TGTGCCAGCAGCCAAGGGACAGGGGAGTTCTTC. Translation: CASSQGTGEFF.

The CDR3 region has the DNA TGCGCCAGCAGCCAAGTTCCCAGTACTGAAGCTTTCTTT. Its protein is CASSQVPSTEAFF. The rearrangement links TRBV4-3 to TRBJ1-1; D is ambiguous. Trimming took 1 base from V and 5 from J, leaving 8 bases between them. This CDR3 is 13 amino acids long. Germline-derived CDR1 and CDR2 are LGHNA and YSLEER.

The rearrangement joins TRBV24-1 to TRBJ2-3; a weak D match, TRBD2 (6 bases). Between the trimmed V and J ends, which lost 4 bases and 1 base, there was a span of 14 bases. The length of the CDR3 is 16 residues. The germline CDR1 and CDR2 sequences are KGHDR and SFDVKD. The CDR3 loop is CATSDRGDRRTDTQYF. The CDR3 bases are TGTGCCACCAGTGACCGCGGGGACCGGCGCACAGATACGCAGTATTTT.

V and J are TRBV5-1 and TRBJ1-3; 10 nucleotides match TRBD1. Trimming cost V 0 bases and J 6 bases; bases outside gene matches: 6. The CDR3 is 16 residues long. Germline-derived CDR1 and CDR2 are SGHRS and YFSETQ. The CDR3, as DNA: TGCGCCAGCAGCTTGGAGGGACAGGGGCAACTAAACACCATATATTTT. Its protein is CASSLEGQGQLNTIYF.

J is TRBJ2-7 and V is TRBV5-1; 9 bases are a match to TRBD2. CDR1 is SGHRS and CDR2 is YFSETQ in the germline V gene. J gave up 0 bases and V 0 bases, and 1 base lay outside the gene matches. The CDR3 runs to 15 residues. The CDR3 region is CASSLVSGSSYEQYF. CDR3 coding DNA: TGCGCCAGCAGCTTGGTTAGCGGGAGCTCCTACGAGCAGTACTTC.

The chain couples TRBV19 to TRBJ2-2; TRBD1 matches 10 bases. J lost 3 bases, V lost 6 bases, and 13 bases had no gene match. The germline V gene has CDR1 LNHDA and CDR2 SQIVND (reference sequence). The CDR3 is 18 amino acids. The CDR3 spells CASRLWGDRGPHTGELFF. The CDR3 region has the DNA TGTGCCAGTAGGCTTTGGGGAGACAGGGGGCCCCACACCGGGGAGCTGTTTTTT.

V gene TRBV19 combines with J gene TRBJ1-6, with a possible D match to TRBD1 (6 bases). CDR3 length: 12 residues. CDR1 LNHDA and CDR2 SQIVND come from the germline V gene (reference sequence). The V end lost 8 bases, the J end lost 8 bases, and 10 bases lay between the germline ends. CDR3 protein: CASRRTDSPLHF. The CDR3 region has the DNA TGTGCCAGTCGTAGGACAGATTCACCCCTCCACTTT.

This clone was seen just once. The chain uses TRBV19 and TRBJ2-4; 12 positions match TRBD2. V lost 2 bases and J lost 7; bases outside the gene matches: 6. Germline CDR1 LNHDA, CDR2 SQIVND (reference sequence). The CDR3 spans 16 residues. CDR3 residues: CASSINPTSGRNIQYF. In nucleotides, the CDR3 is TGTGCCAGTAGTATAAACCCTACTAGCGGGAGGAACATTCAGTACTTC.

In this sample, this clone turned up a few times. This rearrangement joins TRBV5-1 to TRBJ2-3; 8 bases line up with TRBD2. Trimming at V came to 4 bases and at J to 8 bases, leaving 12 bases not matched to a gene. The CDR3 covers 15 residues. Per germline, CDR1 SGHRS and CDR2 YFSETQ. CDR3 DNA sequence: TGCGCCAGCAGCGCAGCGGGAGTTAAGAAAGGTACGCAGTATTTT. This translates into CASSAAGVKKGTQYF. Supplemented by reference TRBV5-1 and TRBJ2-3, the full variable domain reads KAGVTQTPRYLIKTRGQQVTLSCSPISGHRSVSWYQQTPGQGLQFLFEYFSETQRNKGNFPGRFSGRQFSNSRSEMNVSTLELGDSALYLCASSAAGVKKGTQYFGPGTRLTVL.

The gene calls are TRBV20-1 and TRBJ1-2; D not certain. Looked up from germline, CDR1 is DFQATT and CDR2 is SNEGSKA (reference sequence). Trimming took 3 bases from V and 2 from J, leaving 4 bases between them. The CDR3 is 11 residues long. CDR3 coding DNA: TGCAGTGCTAGCCAAAACTATGGCTACACCTTC. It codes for CSASQNYGYTF.

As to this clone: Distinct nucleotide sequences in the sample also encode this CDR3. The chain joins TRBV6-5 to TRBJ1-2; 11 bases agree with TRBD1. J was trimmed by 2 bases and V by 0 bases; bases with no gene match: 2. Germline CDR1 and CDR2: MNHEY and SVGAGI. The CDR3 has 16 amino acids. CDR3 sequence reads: CASSYSRTGGNYGYTF. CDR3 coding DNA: TGTGCCAGCAGTTACTCGAGGACAGGGGGCAACTATGGCTACACCTTC.